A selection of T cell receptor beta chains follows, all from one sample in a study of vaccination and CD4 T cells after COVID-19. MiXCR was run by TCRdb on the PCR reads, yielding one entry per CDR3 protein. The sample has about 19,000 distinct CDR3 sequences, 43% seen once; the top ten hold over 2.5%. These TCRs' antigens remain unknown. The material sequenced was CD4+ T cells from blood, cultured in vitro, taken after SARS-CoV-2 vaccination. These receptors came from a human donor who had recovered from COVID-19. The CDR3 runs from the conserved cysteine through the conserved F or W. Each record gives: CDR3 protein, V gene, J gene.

CDR3 protein: CASSLGQRAQHF; V gene: TRBV7-8; J gene: TRBJ1-5
CDR3 protein: CASSNIGANYEQYF; V gene: TRBV28; J gene: TRBJ2-7
CDR3 protein: CASSSQGAASYTF; V gene: TRBV19; J gene: TRBJ1-2
CDR3 protein: CASSLEGIDSPLHF; V gene: TRBV7-2; J gene: TRBJ1-6
CDR3 protein: CASSETWAAEAFF; V gene: TRBV6-1; J gene: TRBJ1-1
CDR3 protein: CASSEYMNTEAFF; V gene: TRBV11-2; J gene: TRBJ1-1
CDR3 protein: CASSSPGTGLQETQYF; V gene: TRBV6-2/TRBV6-3; J gene: TRBJ2-5
CDR3 protein: CASTRFASNTEAFF; V gene: TRBV19; J gene: TRBJ1-1
CDR3 protein: CASRRGATPSYEQYF; V gene: TRBV18; J gene: TRBJ2-7
CDR3 protein: CSATGKVYGYTF; V gene: TRBV20-1; J gene: TRBJ1-2
CDR3 protein: CSAGTGLETQYF; V gene: TRBV29-1; J gene: TRBJ2-5
CDR3 protein: CASSSRTGRNSPLHF; V gene: TRBV7-2; J gene: TRBJ1-6
CDR3 protein: CASSDRAPPYTQYF; V gene: TRBV6-1; J gene: TRBJ2-3
CDR3 protein: CASSDQGRGGYTF; V gene: TRBV6-4; J gene: TRBJ1-2
CDR3 protein: CASTTGYYGYTF; V gene: TRBV6-1; J gene: TRBJ1-2
CDR3 protein: CATSDRGGRYNEQFF; V gene: TRBV24-1; J gene: TRBJ2-1
CDR3 protein: CAWREQGYGYTF; V gene: TRBV30; J gene: TRBJ1-2
CDR3 protein: CSASAYEGPGQGSYEQYF; V gene: TRBV20-1; J gene: TRBJ2-7
CDR3 protein: CSADGSTRGMGTEAFF; V gene: TRBV20-1; J gene: TRBJ1-1
CDR3 protein: CASSLQGMNTEAFF; V gene: TRBV19; J gene: TRBJ1-1
CDR3 protein: CASSLREGNQPQHF; V gene: TRBV27; J gene: TRBJ1-5
CDR3 protein: CASNTDTQYF; V gene: TRBV27; J gene: TRBJ2-3
CDR3 protein: CASSFGVQPQHF; V gene: TRBV12-3/TRBV12-4; J gene: TRBJ1-5
CDR3 protein: CASTPTGASNQPQHF; V gene: TRBV6-1; J gene: TRBJ1-5
CDR3 protein: CASRSHSMGQETQYF; V gene: TRBV28; J gene: TRBJ2-5
CDR3 protein: CASSLAGGEKLFF; V gene: TRBV7-9; J gene: TRBJ1-4
CDR3 protein: CSAKRGGPDTQYF; V gene: TRBV20-1; J gene: TRBJ2-3
CDR3 protein: CSARNRIISGNTIYF; V gene: TRBV20-1; J gene: TRBJ1-3
CDR3 protein: CASSLEPLGQNEQFF; V gene: TRBV7-2; J gene: TRBJ2-1
CDR3 protein: CASSVDGTNYGYTF; V gene: TRBV9; J gene: TRBJ1-2
CDR3 protein: CASSLFGGMNTEAFF; V gene: TRBV7-6; J gene: TRBJ1-1
CDR3 protein: CASSPGAMNTEAFF; V gene: TRBV7-9; J gene: TRBJ1-1
CDR3 protein: CASSDRQGLTEAFF; V gene: TRBV25-1; J gene: TRBJ1-1
CDR3 protein: CASSSDRGFNQPQHF; V gene: TRBV27; J gene: TRBJ1-5
CDR3 protein: CASSWDTHYGYTF; V gene: TRBV6-2/TRBV6-3; J gene: TRBJ1-2
CDR3 protein: CASSSRGQGVAGYTF; V gene: TRBV7-8; J gene: TRBJ1-2
CDR3 protein: CASRGTGYGYEQYF; V gene: TRBV7-2; J gene: TRBJ2-7
CDR3 protein: CASSLALAVETQYF; V gene: TRBV7-2; J gene: TRBJ2-5
CDR3 protein: CASRAGLAGGNIQYF; V gene: TRBV28; J gene: TRBJ2-4
CDR3 protein: CASSLAARGGYTF; V gene: TRBV11-1; J gene: TRBJ1-2
CDR3 protein: CSRGTLANYGYTF; V gene: TRBV20-1; J gene: TRBJ1-2
CDR3 protein: CASSLTPGGGTEAFF; V gene: TRBV7-3; J gene: TRBJ1-1
CDR3 protein: CASSYRGAGETQYF; V gene: TRBV6-2/TRBV6-3; J gene: TRBJ2-5
CDR3 protein: CASSLVLAGGPNEQFF; V gene: TRBV5-5; J gene: TRBJ2-1
CDR3 protein: CSALWGGEQYF; V gene: TRBV20-1; J gene: TRBJ2-7
CDR3 protein: CASRPPGASEAFF; V gene: TRBV27; J gene: TRBJ1-1
CDR3 protein: CSARGSLEETQYF; V gene: TRBV20-1; J gene: TRBJ2-5
CDR3 protein: CASSLASITYEQYF; V gene: TRBV11-3; J gene: TRBJ2-7
CDR3 protein: CASSQGQGNSPLHF; V gene: TRBV6-1; J gene: TRBJ1-6
CDR3 protein: CATSRASNRGRILGTEAFF; V gene: TRBV15; J gene: TRBJ1-1
CDR3 protein: CASGDSVPLHF; V gene: TRBV6-2/TRBV6-3; J gene: TRBJ1-6
CDR3 protein: CASSLPGLAYEQYF; V gene: TRBV7-8; J gene: TRBJ2-7
CDR3 protein: CASMDPANYGYTF; V gene: TRBV28; J gene: TRBJ1-2
CDR3 protein: CASSPAGTTDTQYF; V gene: TRBV4-3; J gene: TRBJ2-3
CDR3 protein: CASSRAVGGGYEQYF; V gene: TRBV19; J gene: TRBJ2-7
CDR3 protein: CAGLEHNEQFF; V gene: TRBV20-1; J gene: TRBJ2-1
CDR3 protein: CASSYSGWGAPGANVLTF; V gene: TRBV6-5; J gene: TRBJ2-6